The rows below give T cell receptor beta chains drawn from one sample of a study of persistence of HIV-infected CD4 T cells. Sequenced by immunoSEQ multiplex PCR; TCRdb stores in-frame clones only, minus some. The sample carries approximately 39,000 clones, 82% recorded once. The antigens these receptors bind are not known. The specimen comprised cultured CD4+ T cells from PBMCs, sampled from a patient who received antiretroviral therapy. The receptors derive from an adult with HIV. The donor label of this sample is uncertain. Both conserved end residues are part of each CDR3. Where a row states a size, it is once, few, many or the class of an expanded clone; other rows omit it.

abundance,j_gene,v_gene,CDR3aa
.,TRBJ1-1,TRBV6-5,CASSYSGAGNTEAFF
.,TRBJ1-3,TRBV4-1,CASSRRDSYGNTIYF
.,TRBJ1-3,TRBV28,CASSFSVLLSGNTIYF
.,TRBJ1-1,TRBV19,CASKGGYVTEAFF
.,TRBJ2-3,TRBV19,CASSIDPAKDTQYF
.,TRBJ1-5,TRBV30,CAWSRGDGYNQPQHF
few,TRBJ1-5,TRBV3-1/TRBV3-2,CASSRDRYQPQHF
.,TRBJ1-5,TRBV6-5,CASSFPTGGSNQPQHF
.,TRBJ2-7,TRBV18,CASSPPGPTYEQYF
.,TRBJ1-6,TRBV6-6,CASSYRTDRNSPLHF
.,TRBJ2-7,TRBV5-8,CASSLRVPSYEQYF
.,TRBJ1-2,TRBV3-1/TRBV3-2,CASSQASHGYTF
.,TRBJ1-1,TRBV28,CASTGQGGLKAFF
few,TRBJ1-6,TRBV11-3,CASSWGMQSPLHF
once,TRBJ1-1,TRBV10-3,CAISQGGEAFF
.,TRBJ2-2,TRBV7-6,CASSGTEDTGELFF
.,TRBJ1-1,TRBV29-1,CSVVMGRDTEAFF
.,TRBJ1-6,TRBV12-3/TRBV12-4,CASSFIGNSPLHF
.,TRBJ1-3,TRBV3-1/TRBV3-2,CASSQPKGNTIYF
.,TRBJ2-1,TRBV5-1,CASSTRVGGAYNEQFF
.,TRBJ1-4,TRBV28,CASSKRTEKLFF
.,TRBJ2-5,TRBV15,CATSRDEVGETQYF
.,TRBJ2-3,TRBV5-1,CASSIPTDTQYF
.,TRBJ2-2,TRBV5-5,CASSWGTAANTGELFF
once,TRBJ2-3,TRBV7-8,CASTFFSLSTDTQYF
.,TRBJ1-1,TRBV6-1,CASSEDFLGRPEAFF
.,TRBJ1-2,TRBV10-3,CAISDSTVTYGYTF
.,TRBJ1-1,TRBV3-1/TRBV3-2,CASSQVRATEAFF
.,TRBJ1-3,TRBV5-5,CASSSIYTGDSGNTIYF
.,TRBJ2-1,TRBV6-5,CASSLGGGRYEQFF
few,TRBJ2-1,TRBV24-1,CATSAPGQRDDEQFF
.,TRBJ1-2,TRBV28,CASSLSPRQGARGGYTF
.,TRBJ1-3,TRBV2,CASAGTGNSGNTIYF
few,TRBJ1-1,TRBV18,CASSPFPDSEAFF
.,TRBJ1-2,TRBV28,CASRRQDPNYGYTF
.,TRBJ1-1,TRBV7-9,CASSLPTWGTEAFF
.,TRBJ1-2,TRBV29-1,CSVASGQVDYGYTF
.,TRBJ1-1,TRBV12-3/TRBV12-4,CASSLLYTEAFF
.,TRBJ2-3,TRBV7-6,CASSSNRDGTQYF
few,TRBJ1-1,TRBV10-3,CAISEADRGHTEAFF
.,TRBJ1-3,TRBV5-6,CASRRLELGGTIYF
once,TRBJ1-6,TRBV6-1,CASSEKSSYNSPLHF
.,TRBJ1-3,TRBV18,CASSPGTDNSGNTIYF
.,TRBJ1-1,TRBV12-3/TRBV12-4,CASSRTQGTEAFF
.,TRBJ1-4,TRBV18,CASSSDRVSGEKLFF
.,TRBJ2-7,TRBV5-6,CASSLGGAPRTYEQYF
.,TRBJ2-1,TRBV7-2,CASSSQQGDSEQFF
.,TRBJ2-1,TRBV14,CASSQYRGGNEQFF
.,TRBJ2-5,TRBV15,CATSRDDRGQETQYF
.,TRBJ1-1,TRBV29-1,CSVEEGGANTEAFF
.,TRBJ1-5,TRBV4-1,CASSQDRGGVARPQHF
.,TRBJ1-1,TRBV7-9,CASSWDRDTEAFF
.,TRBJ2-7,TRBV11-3,CASSQGEIYEQYF
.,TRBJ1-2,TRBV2,CASSEAGQGRVGDGYTF